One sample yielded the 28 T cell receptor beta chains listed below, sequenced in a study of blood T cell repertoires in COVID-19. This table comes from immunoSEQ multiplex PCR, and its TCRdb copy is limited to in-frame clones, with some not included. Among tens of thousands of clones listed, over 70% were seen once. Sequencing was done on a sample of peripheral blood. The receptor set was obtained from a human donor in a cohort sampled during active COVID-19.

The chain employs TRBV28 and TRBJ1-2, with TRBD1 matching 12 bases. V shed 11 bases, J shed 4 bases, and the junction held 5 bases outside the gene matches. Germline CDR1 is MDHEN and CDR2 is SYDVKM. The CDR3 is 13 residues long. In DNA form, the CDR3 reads TGTGCCGGGGGGACAGGGGGCCTCTATGGCTACACCTTC. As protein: CAGGTGGLYGYTF.

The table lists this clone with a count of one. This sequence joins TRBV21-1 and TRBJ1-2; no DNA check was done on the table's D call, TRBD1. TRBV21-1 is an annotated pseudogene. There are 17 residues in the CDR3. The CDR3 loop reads CASSTQTGRRLCYGYTF. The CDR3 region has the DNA TGTGCCAGCAGCACCCAGACAGGGAGGAGGTTATGCTATGGCTACACCTTC.

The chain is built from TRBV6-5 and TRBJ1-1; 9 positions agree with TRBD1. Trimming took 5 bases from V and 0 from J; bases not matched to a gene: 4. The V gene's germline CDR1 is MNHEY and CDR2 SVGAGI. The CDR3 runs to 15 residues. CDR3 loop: CASSTGGGMNTEAFF. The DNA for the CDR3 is TGTGCCAGCAGTACAGGGGGCGGAATGAACACTGAAGCTTTCTTT.

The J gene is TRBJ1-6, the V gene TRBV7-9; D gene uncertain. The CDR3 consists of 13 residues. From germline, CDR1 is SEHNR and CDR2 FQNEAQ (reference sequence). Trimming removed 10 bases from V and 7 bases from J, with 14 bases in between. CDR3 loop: CAIRALQNSPLHF. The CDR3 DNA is TGTGCCATCCGCGCGCTCCAAAATTCACCCCTCCACTTT.

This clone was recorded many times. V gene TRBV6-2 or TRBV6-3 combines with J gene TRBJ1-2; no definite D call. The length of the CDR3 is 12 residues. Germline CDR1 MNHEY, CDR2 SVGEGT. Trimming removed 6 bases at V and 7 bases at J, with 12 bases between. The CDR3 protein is CASSGLPGGYTF. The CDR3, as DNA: TGTGCCAGCAGCGGGCTTCCTGGTGGCTACACCTTC.

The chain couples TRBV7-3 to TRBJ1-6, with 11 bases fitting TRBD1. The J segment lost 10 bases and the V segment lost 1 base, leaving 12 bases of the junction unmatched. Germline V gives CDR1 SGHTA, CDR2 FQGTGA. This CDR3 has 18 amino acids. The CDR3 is CASSLRGSRTGGLSPLHF. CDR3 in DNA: TGTGCCAGCAGCTTAAGGGGGTCCCGGACAGGGGGCTTGTCACCCCTCCACTTT.

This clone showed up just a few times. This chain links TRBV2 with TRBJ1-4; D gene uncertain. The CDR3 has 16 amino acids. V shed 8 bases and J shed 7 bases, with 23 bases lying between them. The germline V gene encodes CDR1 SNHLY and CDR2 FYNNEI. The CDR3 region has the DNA TGTGCCAGCGCGCCACCCTGGGGAGTTAGCGGTGAAAAACTGTTTTTT. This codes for CASAPPWGVSGEKLFF.

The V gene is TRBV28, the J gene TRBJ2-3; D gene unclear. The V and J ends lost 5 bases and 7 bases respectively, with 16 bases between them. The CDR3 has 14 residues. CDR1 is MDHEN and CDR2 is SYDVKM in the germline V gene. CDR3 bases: TGTGCCAGCAGTCCGCCCTCAGGTACATATACGCAGTATTTT. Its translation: CASSPPSGTYTQYF. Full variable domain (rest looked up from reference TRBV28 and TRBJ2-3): DVKVTQSSRYLVKRTGEKVFLECVQDMDHENMFWYRQDPGLGLRLIYFSYDVKMKEKGDIPEGYSVSREKKERFSLILESASTNQTSMYLCASSPPSGTYTQYFGPGTRLTVL.

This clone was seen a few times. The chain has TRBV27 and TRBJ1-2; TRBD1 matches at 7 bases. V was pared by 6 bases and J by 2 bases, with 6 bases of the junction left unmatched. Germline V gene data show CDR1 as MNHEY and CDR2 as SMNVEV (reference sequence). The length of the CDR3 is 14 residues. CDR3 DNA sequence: TGTGCCAGCAGGAATACAGGGGACAACTATGGCTACACCTTC. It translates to CASRNTGDNYGYTF.

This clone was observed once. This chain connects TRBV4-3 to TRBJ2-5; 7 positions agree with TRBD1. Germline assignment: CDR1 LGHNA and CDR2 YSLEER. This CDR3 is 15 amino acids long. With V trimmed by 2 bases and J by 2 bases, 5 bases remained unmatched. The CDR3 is CASSQQGTVQETQYF. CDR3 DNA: TGCGCCAGCAGCCAACAAGGGACAGTTCAAGAGACCCAGTACTTC.

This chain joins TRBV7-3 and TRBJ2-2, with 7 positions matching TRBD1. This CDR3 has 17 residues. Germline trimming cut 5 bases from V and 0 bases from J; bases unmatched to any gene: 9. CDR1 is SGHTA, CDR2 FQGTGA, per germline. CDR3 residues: CASSTNRGGANTGELFF. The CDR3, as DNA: TGTGCCAGCAGCACTAATCGAGGGGGCGCGAACACCGGGGAGCTGTTTTTT.

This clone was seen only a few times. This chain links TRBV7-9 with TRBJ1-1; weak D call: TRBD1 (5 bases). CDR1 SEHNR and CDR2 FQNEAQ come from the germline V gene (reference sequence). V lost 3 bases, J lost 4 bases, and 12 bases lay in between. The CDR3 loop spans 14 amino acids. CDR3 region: CASSLGDYGTEAFF. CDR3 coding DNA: TGTGCCAGCAGCTTGGGGGACTATGGCACTGAAGCTTTCTTT.

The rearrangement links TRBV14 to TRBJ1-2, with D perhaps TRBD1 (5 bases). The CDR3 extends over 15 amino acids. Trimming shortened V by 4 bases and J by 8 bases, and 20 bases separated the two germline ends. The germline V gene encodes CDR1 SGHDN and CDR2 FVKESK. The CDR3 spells CASSLDRGGGRGYTF. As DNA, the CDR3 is TGTGCCAGCAGCCTCGACCGCGGGGGAGGTAGAGGCTACACCTTC.

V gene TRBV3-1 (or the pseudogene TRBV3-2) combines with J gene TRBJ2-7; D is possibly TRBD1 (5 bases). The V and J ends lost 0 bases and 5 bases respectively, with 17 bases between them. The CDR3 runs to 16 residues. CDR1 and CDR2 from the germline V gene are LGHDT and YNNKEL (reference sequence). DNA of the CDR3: TGTGCCAGCAGCCAAGATCTTGTTCTTCAGGGTGACGAGCAGTACTTC. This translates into CASSQDLVLQGDEQYF.

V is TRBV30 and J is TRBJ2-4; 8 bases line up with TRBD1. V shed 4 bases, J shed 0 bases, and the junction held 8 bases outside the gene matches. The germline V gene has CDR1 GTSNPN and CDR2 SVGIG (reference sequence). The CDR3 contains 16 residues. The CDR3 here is CAWTPGQGLAKNIQYF. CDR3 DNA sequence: TGTGCCTGGACCCCAGGACAGGGACTAGCCAAAAACATTCAGTACTTC.

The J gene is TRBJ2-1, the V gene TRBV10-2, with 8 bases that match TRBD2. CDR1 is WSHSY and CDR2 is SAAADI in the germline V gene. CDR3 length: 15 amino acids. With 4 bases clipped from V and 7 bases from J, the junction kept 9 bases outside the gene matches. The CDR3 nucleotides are TGCGCCAGCAGTGGCCCCGGGTTAGCGGGGAATGAGCAGTTCTTC. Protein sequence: CASSGPGLAGNEQFF.

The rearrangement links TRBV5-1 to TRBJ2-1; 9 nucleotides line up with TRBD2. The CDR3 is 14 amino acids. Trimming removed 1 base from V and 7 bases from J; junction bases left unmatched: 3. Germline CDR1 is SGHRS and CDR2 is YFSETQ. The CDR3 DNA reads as TGCGCCAGCAGCTTGAGTCTAGCGGGGAATGAGCAGTTCTTC. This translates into CASSLSLAGNEQFF.

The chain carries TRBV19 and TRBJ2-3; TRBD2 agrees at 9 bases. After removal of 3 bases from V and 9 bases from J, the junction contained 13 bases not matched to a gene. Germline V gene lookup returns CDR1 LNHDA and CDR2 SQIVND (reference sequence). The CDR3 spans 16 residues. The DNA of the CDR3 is TGTGCCAGTAGTATTAGGGTAGCGGGGGTATCAAGAACGCAGTATTTT. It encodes CASSIRVAGVSRTQYF.

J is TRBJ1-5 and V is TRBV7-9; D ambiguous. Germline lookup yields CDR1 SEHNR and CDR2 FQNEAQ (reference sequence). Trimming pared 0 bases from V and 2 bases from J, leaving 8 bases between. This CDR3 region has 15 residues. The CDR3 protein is CASSLASGGNQPQHF. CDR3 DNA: TGTGCCAGCAGCTTAGCTAGCGGGGGCAATCAGCCCCAGCATTTT.

For the CDR3, the DNA is TGTGCCAGCAGCCAAGGGACAGCATTCACCCTCCACTTT. Translation gives CASSQGTAFTLHF. The chain couples TRBV14 to TRBJ1-6, with D tentatively TRBD1 (6 bases). The germline V and J ends were trimmed by 1 base and 14 bases, with 12 bases remaining between them. The germline V gene encodes CDR1 SGHDN and CDR2 FVKESK. CDR3 length equals 13 residues.

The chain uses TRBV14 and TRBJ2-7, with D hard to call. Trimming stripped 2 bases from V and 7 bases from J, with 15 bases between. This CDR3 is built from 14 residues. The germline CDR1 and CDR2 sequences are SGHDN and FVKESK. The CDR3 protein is CASSQIPPGREQYV. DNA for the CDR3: TGTGCCAGCAGCCAAATCCCCCCGGGTCGGGAGCAGTACGTC.

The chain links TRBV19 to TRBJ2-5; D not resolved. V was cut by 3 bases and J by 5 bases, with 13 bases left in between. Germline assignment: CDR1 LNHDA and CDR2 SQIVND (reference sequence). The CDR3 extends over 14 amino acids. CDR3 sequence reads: CASSISGVRETQYF. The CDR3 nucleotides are TGTGCCAGTAGTATCTCGGGTGTGCGGGAGACCCAGTACTTC.

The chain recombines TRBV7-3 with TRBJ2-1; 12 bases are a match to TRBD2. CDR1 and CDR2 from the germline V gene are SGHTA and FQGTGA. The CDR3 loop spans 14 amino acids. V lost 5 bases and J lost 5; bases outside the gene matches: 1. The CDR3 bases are TGTGCCAGCAGCCGACTAGCGGGAGACAATGAGCAGTTCTTC. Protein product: CASSRLAGDNEQFF.

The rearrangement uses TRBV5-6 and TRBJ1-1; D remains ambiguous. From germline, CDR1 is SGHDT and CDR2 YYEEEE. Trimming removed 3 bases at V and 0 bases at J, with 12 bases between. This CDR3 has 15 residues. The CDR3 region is CASSWASWVNTEAFF. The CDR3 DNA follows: TGTGCCAGCAGCTGGGCATCCTGGGTGAACACTGAAGCTTTCTTT.

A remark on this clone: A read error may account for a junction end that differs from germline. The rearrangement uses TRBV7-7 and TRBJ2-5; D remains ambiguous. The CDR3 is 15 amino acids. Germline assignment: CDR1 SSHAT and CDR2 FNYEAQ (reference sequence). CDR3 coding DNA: TGTGCTAGCAGCCCGACGCTGACACTGCAAGAGACCCAGTACTTC. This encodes CASSPTLTLQETQYF.

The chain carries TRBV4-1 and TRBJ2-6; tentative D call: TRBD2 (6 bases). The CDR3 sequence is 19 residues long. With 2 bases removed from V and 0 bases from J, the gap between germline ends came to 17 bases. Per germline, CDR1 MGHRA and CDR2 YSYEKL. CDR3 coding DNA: TGCGCCAGCAGCCAAATTCTTGGGGGGTCCCTCTCTGGGGCCAACGTCCTGACTTTC. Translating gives CASSQILGGSLSGANVLTF.

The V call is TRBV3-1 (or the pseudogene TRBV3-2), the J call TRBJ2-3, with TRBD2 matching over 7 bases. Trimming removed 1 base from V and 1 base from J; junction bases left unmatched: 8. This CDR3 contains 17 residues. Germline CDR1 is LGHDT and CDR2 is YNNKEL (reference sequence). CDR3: CASSQVGLPSGTDTQYF. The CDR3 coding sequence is TGTGCCAGCAGCCAAGTGGGACTACCTTCCGGCACAGATACGCAGTATTTT.

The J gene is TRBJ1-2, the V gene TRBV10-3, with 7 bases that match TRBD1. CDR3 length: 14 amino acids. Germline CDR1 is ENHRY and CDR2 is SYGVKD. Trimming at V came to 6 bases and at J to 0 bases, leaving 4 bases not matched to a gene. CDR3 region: CAISGTDPNYGYTF. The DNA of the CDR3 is TGTGCCATCAGCGGGACAGACCCTAACTATGGCTACACCTTC.